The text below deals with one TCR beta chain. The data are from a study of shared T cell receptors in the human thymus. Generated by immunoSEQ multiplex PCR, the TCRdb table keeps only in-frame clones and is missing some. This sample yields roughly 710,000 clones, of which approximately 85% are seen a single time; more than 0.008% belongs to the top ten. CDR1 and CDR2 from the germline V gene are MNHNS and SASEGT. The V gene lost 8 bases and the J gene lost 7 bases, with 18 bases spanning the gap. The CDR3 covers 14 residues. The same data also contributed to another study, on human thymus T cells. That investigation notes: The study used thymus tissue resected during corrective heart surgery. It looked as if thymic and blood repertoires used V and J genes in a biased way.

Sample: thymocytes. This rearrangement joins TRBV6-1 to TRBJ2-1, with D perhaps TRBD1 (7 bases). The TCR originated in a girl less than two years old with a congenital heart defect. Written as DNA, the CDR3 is TGTGCCAGCGAAGTCAGGGGGGTGGGAAATGAGCAGTTCTTC. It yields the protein CASEVRGVGNEQFF.